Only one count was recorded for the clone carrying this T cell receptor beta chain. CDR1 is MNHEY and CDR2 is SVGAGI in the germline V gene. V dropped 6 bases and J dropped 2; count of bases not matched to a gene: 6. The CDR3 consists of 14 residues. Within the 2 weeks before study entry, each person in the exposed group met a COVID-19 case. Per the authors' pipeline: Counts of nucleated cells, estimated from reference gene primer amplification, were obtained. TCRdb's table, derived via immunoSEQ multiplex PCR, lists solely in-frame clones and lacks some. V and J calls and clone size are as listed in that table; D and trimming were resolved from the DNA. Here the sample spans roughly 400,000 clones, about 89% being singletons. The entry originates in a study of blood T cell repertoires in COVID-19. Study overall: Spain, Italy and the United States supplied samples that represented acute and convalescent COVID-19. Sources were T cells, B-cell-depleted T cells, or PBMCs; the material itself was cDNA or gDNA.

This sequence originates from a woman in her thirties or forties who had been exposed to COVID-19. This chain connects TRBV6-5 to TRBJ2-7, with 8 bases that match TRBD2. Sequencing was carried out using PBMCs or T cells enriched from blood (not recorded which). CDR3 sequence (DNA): TGTGCCAGCAGCTCTACTAGCGGTCCCTACGAGCAGTACTTC. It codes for CASSSTSGPYEQYF.